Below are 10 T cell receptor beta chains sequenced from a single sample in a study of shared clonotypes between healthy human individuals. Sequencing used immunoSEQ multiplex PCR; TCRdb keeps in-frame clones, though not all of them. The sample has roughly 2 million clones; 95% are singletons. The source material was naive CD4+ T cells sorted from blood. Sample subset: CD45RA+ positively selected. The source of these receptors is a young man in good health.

CDR3 sequence reads: CASSPLNVPQYGYTF. As DNA, the CDR3 is TGTGCCAGCTCACCACTAAACGTTCCCCAATACGGCTACACCTTC. V gene TRBV18 combines with J gene TRBJ1-2; the D is unclear. The ends were cut back, 1 base at V and 8 bases at J, with 17 bases in the middle. The CDR3 is 15 residues long. Germline assignment: CDR1 KGHSH and CDR2 LQKENI.

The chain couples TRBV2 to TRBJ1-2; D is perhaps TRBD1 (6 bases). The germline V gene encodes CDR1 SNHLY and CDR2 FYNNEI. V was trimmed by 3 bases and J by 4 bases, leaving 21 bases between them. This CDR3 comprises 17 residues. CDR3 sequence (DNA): TGTGCCAGCAGTGACACTTTTTTCAGGGGCGCCATCTATGGCTACACCTTC. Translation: CASSDTFFRGAIYGYTF.

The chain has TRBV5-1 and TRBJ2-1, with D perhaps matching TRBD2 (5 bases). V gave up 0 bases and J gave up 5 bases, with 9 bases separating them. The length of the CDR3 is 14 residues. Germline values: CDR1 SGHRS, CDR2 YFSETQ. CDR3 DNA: TGCGCCAGCAGCTTGGGATGGGAGAACAATGAGCAGTTCTTC. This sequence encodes CASSLGWENNEQFF.

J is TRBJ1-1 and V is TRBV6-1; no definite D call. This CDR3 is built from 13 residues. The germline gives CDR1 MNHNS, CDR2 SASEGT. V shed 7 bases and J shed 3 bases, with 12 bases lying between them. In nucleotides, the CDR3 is TGTGCCAGCATAAGGGCCTTGGACACTGAAGCTTTCTTT. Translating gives CASIRALDTEAFF.

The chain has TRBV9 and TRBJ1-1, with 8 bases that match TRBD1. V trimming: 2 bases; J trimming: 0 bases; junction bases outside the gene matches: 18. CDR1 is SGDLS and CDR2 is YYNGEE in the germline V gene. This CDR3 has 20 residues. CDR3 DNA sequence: TGTGCCAGCAGCGTTAGTAGGACTCCGGGACAGGAGGGCCTGAACACTGAAGCTTTCTTT. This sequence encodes CASSVSRTPGQEGLNTEAFF.

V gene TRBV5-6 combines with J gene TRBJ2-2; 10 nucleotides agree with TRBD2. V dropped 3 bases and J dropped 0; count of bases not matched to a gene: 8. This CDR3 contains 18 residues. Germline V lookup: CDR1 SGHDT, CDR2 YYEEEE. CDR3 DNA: TGTGCCAGCAGCTCCGCCCCTAGCGGGGGATCGAACACCGGGGAGCTGTTTTTT. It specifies CASSSAPSGGSNTGELFF.

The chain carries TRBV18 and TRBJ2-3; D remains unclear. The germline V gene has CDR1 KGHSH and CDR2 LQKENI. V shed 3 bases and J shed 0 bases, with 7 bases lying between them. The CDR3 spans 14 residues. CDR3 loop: CASSPLISTDTQYF. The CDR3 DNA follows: TGTGCCAGCTCACCTCTAATAAGCACAGATACGCAGTATTTT.

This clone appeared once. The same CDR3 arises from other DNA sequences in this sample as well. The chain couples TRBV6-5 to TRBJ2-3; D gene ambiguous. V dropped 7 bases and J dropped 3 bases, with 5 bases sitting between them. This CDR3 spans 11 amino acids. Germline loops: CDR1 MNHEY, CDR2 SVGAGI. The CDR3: CASKRTDTQYF. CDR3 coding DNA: TGTGCCAGCAAACGAACAGATACGCAGTATTTT.

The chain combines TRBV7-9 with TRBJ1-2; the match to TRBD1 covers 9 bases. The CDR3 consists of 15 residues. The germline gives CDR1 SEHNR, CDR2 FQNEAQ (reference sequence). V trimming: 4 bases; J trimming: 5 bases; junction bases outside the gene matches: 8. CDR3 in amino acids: CASSSSGTGSYGYTF. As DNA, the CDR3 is TGTGCCAGCAGCTCCTCCGGGACAGGGAGTTATGGCTACACCTTC.

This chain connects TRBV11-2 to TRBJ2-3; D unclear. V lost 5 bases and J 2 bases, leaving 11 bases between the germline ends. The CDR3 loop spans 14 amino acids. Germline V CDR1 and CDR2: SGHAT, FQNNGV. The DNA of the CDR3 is TGTGCCAGCAGCCCCTCGACGCTCACAGATACGCAGTATTTT. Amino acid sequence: CASSPSTLTDTQYF.